This TCR beta chain is from a study of OX40 agonist ivuxolimab in advanced cancers. Study in general: The patients' treatment was ivuxolimab, an agonistic anti-OX40 (CD134) antibody. The study's findings and limits: Researchers did not establish what antigens the expanded peripheral T cells target. Within 6 weeks, CD4+ and CD8+ blood T cells expanded clonally at 0.1 to 3.0 mg/kg.

For this clone: Its antigen is currently unknown.

The CDR3 length is 16 residues. CDR1 and CDR2 (germline): SGHNT, YYREEE (reference sequence). Unmatched junction bases numbered 7, after V lost 0 bases and J lost 6 bases. Libraries were prepared by immunoSEQ multiplex PCR; TCRdb keeps only in-frame clonotypes and omits some of them. The sample yields around 33,000 clones, roughly nine tenths seen once. The chain is built from TRBV5-4 and TRBJ2-1; TRBD2 matches 9 bases. The receptor was isolated from an adult with an advanced solid tumor such as melanoma, head and neck, liver or kidney cancer. Sequencing used CD4+ or CD8+ T cells sorted from blood, obtained in a trial of the OX40 agonist ivuxolimab. CDR3 in amino acids: CASSLAAGGNVNEQFF. The CDR3 coding sequence is TGTGCCAGCAGCTTGGCCGCGGGAGGGAACGTCAATGAGCAGTTCTTC. The full variable domain, rest sourced from reference TRBV5-4 and TRBJ2-1, is ETGVTQSPTHLIKTRGQQVTLRCSSQSGHNTVSWYQQALGQGPQFIFQYYREEENGRGNFPPRFSGLQFPNYSSELNVNALELDDSALYLCASSLAAGGNVNEQFFGPGTRLTVL.